Included here is one T cell receptor beta chain sequence, with context. The data stem from a study of blood T cell repertoires in COVID-19. Clones were read by immunoSEQ multiplex PCR, and TCRdb kept only the in-frame ones, dropping some. The repertoire holds 35,000 to 45,000 clones, with 80% to 90% as singletons. The V segment lost 5 bases and the J segment 5 bases; nucleotides outside the gene matches: 5. From germline, CDR1 is LNHDA and CDR2 SQIVND (reference sequence). This CDR3 has 14 amino acids. This TCR was sampled from a human donor in a cohort sampled during active COVID-19. This sequence joins TRBV19 and TRBJ2-5, with 10 bases lining up with TRBD1. The sequenced sample consisted of peripheral blood. The CDR3: CASSWDRGRETQYF. CDR3 nucleotide sequence: TGTGCCAGTAGTTGGGACAGGGGTAGGGAGACCCAGTACTTC.